The 19 T cell receptor beta chains in this list originate from one sample, sequenced in a study of spatial heterogeneity in lung cancer. Time point given: blood at routine non-recurrence follow-up after resection. Unsorted whole RNA from tumor, nontumor lung or frozen PBMC underwent sequencing. Each CDR3 protein gets one entry after TCRdb re-called the 5' RACE reads with MiXCR. The sample has some 110,000 distinct CDR3 sequences; less than 15% are singletons. The sequencing here drew on PBMCs, taken at follow-up. The receptors originated from a male donor with early-stage non-small cell lung cancer.

This chain connects TRBV29-1 to TRBJ2-5; tentatively, D is TRBD2 (7 bases). CDR1 and CDR2 (germline): SQVTM, ANQGSEA. CDR3 length: 12 amino acids. Deletions cut 6 bases from V and 4 bases from J, with 12 bases between. CDR3 sequence: CSVQRGGETQYF. The CDR3 nucleotides are TGCAGCGTCCAAAGGGGGGGAGAGACCCAGTACTTC.

This clonotype has more than one count but fewer than ten. The chain links TRBV12-3 or TRBV12-4 to TRBJ2-6; the D gene is possibly TRBD1 (7 bases). V lost 6 bases, J lost 0 bases, and 18 bases lay in between. This CDR3 spans 18 amino acids. The CDR3 nucleotides read TGTGCCAGCAGCCTATCGAGACAGGGACTCTCTGGGGCCAACGTCCTGACTTTC. Amino acids: CASSLSRQGLSGANVLTF.

This clonotype occurred a few times. The chain is built from TRBV14 and TRBJ1-3; the match to TRBD1 covers 8 bases. The CDR3 consists of 19 residues. V shed 5 bases and J 0 bases; nucleotides not matched to a gene: 15. Germline V CDR1 and CDR2: SGHDN, FVKESK. CDR3 amino acids: CASSKGRLTGDVSGNTIYF. The DNA of the CDR3 is TGTGCCAGCAGCAAGGGGAGATTGACAGGGGACGTCTCTGGAAACACCATATATTTT.

The chain employs TRBV10-1 and TRBJ2-2; 7 nucleotides agree with TRBD1. The germline gives CDR1 WNHNN, CDR2 SYGVQD (reference sequence). V shed 9 bases and J 6 bases; nucleotides not matched to a gene: 1. The CDR3 loop spans 11 amino acids. DNA of the CDR3: TGCGCCAGTGGACAGGCCGGGGAGCTGTTTTTT. Translated, it gives CASGQAGELFF.

The CDR3 DNA is TGTGCCAGCAGTTCCCCGGGGAGGGCTGAAGCTTTCTTT. Residues: CASSSPGRAEAFF. V usage is TRBV28 and J usage is TRBJ1-1; D is uncertain. Per the germline V gene, CDR1 is MDHEN and CDR2 is SYDVKM. The CDR3 spans 13 residues. Deletions cut 4 bases from V and 6 bases from J, with 12 bases between.

This clonotype showed up just a few times. This chain connects TRBV10-3 to TRBJ1-2; D is perhaps TRBD1 (6 bases). CDR1 is ENHRY and CDR2 is SYGVKD in the germline V gene. V lost 11 bases and J lost 9, with 22 bases in between. This CDR3 comprises 13 residues. The CDR3 sequence: CAVNGQLGASYTF. CDR3 coding DNA: TGTGCCGTCAACGGACAGCTCGGGGCGAGCTACACCTTC.

Ten or more counts support this clonotype. The genes are TRBV7-2 and TRBJ2-1, with 7 nucleotides matching TRBD1. V trimming: 4 bases; J trimming: 7 bases; junction bases outside the gene matches: 1. The CDR3 consists of 12 residues. CDR1 and CDR2 (germline): SGHTA, FQGNSA. This CDR3 reads CASSSQGNEQFF. As DNA, the CDR3 is TGTGCCAGCAGCTCACAGGGGAATGAGCAGTTCTTC. Drawing the rest from reference TRBV7-2 and TRBJ2-1, the complete variable domain is GAGVSQSPSNKVTEKGKDVELRCDPISGHTALYWYRQSLGQGLEFLIYFQGNSAPDKSGLPSDRFSAERTGGSVSTLTIQRTQQEDSAVYLCASSSQGNEQFFGPGTRLTVL.

This clonotype appeared a few times. This chain joins TRBV4-2 and TRBJ2-1; TRBD2 matches at 7 bases. The CDR3 contains 17 residues. Looked up from germline, CDR1 is LGHNA and CDR2 is YNFKEQ. Unmatched junction bases numbered 15, after V lost 7 bases and J lost 3 bases. In DNA, the CDR3 is TGTGCCAGCACCAGGACTAGTGCTGATGTCTTCTACAATGAGCAGTTCTTC. Translated: CASTRTSADVFYNEQFF.

This clonotype was found many times. CDR3 amino acids: CASSSASGNLRGSEQYF. CDR3 nucleotides: TGTGCCAGCAGTTCTGCCTCCGGGAATCTGAGGGGGAGCGAGCAGTACTTC. The V call is TRBV27, the J call TRBJ2-7, with D tentatively TRBD1 (6 bases). The CDR3 totals 17 residues. Between the trimmed V and J ends, which lost 4 bases and 6 bases, there was a span of 25 bases. Germline lookup yields CDR1 MNHEY and CDR2 SMNVEV (reference sequence).

The table lists this clonotype with a few counts. The chain combines TRBV7-9 with TRBJ2-7; 14 nucleotides line up with TRBD2. This CDR3 is built from 17 residues. V shed 5 bases, J shed 2 bases, and the junction held 8 bases outside the gene matches. Germline lookup yields CDR1 SEHNR and CDR2 FQNEAQ (reference sequence). This chain's CDR3 is CASSVGLAGGATYEQYF. CDR3 bases: TGTGCCAGCAGCGTCGGACTAGCGGGGGGCGCCACCTACGAGCAGTACTTC. Together with reference TRBV7-9 and TRBJ2-7, the CDR3 gives the full variable domain: DTGVSQNPRHKITKRGQNVTFRCDPISEHNRLYWYRQTLGQGPEFLTYFQNEAQLEKSRLLSDRFSAERPKGSFSTLEIQRTEQGDSAMYLCASSVGLAGGATYEQYFGPGTRLTVT.

This clonotype was counted only a few times. V gene TRBV5-1 combines with J gene TRBJ1-1; perhaps TRBD1 as D (6 bases). Trimming stripped 4 bases from V and 3 bases from J, with 16 bases between. The V gene's germline CDR1 is SGHRS and CDR2 YFSETQ. The CDR3 totals 15 residues. This CDR3 is CASSPAGRGHTEAFF. Written as DNA, the CDR3 is TGCGCCAGCAGCCCGGCGGGCCGGGGGCACACTGAAGCTTTCTTT.

This clonotype was seen at least ten times. The V and J genes are TRBV9 and TRBJ2-3; D is ambiguous. Trimming removed 3 bases from V and 4 bases from J, with 3 bases in between. CDR1 is SGDLS, CDR2 YYNGEE, per germline. The CDR3 extends over 11 amino acids. The CDR3 DNA is TGTGCCAGCAGCGATTCAGATACGCAGTATTTT. Residues: CASSDSDTQYF.

This clonotype has only a few counts. The chain carries TRBV20-1 and TRBJ1-4; tentatively, D is TRBD1 (5 bases). With 6 bases removed from V and 10 bases from J, the gap between germline ends came to 15 bases. The CDR3 totals 12 residues. CDR1 and CDR2 (germline): DFQATT, SNEGSKA (reference sequence). The CDR3 coding sequence is TGCAGTGCCCCCGTCGGGGGTGGAAAACTGTTTTTT. Protein sequence: CSAPVGGGKLFF.

Worth noting for this clonotype: At one boundary the junction diverges from the germline segment, which might be a read error. The chain joins TRBV2 to TRBJ2-3, with TRBD1 matching 8 bases. In germline, CDR1 is SNHLY, CDR2 FYNNEI. There are 15 residues in the CDR3. This chain's CDR3 is CATSRQGSGTDTQYF. In DNA form, the CDR3 reads TGTGCCACCAGTCGACAGGGGTCGGGCACAGATACGCAGTATTTT.

This clonotype turned up a few times. The chain recombines TRBV20-1 with TRBJ2-3; D is uncertain. The CDR3 is made up of 14 amino acids. With 6 bases removed from V and 2 bases from J, the gap between germline ends came to 15 bases. Germline CDR1 and CDR2: DFQATT and SNEGSKA (reference sequence). CDR3 sequence reads: CSAPAPGDTDTQYF. The CDR3 nucleotides read TGCAGTGCCCCCGCTCCAGGCGACACAGATACGCAGTATTTT.

This clonotype was observed a handful of times. The V gene is TRBV10-3, the J gene TRBJ1-6; tentative D call: TRBD1 (6 bases). CDR1 is ENHRY and CDR2 is SYGVKD in the germline V gene. V was shortened by 7 bases and J by 10 bases, with 14 bases between the two germline ends. The CDR3 has 13 amino acids. The CDR3 DNA follows: TGTGCCATCACGGTGGACAGAATCTCACCCCTCCACTTT. Amino acids: CAITVDRISPLHF.

The rearrangement uses TRBV12-3 or TRBV12-4 and TRBJ2-2; TRBD1 is a possible D gene (5 bases). The V gene lost 5 bases and the J gene lost 6 bases, with 10 bases spanning the gap. The CDR3 sequence is 13 residues long. CDR3: CASSPGWAGELFF. CDR3 nucleotide sequence: TGTGCCAGCAGTCCAGGGTGGGCCGGGGAGCTGTTTTTT.

The chain uses TRBV20-1 and TRBJ2-7; TRBD1 aligns across 8 bases. The CDR3 consists of 14 residues. Germline V gene lookup returns CDR1 DFQATT and CDR2 SNEGSKA (reference sequence). V was pared by 3 bases and J by 12 bases, with 16 bases of the junction left unmatched. DNA of the CDR3: TGCAGTGCTAGTTACCCACCCCCCGGACAGGGTATGTACTTC. It encodes CSASYPPPGQGMYF.

This clonotype was picked up many times. J is TRBJ1-4 and V is TRBV9, with TRBD1 identical over 7 bases. The CDR3 extends over 16 amino acids. V was pared by 4 bases and J by 8 bases, with 14 bases of the junction left unmatched. The germline V gene has CDR1 SGDLS and CDR2 YYNGEE. The CDR3 reads CASSPHRTGAREKLFF. The DNA of the CDR3 is TGTGCCAGCAGCCCACACCGAACAGGGGCTCGCGAAAAACTGTTTTTT.